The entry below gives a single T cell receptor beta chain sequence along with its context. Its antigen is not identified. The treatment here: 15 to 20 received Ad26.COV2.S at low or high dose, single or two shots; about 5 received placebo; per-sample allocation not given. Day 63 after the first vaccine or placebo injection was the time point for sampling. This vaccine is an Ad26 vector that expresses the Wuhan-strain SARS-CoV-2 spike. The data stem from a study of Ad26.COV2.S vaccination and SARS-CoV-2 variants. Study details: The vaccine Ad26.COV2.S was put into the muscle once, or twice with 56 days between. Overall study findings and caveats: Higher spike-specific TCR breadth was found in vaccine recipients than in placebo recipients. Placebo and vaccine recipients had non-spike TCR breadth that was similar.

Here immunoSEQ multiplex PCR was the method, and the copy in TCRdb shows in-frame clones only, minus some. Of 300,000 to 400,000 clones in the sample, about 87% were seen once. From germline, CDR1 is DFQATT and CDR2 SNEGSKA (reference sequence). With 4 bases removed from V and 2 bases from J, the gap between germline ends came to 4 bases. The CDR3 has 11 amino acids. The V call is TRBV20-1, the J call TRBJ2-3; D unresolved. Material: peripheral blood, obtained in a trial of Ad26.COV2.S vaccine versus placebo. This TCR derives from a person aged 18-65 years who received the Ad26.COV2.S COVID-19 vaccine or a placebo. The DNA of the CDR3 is TGCAGTGCTATCCTCACAGATACGCAGTATTTT. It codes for CSAILTDTQYF.